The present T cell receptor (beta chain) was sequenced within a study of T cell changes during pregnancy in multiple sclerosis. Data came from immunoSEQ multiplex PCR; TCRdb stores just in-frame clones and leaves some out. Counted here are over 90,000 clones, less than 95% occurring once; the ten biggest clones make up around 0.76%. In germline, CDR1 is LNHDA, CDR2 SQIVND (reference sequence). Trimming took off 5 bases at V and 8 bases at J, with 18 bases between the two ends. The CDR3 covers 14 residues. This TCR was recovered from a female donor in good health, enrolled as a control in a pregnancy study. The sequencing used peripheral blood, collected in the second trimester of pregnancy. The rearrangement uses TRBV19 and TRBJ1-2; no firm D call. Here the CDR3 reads CASSGPGSFEGYTF. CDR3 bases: TGTGCCAGTAGTGGGCCGGGATCGTTCGAGGGCTACACCTTC.